Below, 27 T cell receptor beta chains from the same sample are listed, as sequenced in a study of T cell responses to AZD1222 COVID-19 vaccine. Sequencing was performed with immunoSEQ multiplex PCR; in TCRdb, only in-frame clones are kept and a portion is missing. The sample has about 120,000 clones; approximately 94% are singletons. This specimen was peripheral blood, taken 28 days after the second AZD1222 dose. The receptors stem from an adult who received the AZD1222 COVID-19 vaccine.

CDR3 protein: CASSVQNGSPRNEQYF. CDR3 nucleotides: TGTGCCAGCAGTGTGCAAAACGGCTCTCCGAGAAACGAGCAGTACTTC. V usage is TRBV6-1 and J usage is TRBJ2-7; D not resolved. The CDR3 totals 16 residues. Germline V gene lookup returns CDR1 MNHNS and CDR2 SASEGT. V was clipped by 4 bases and J by 5 bases, with 21 bases between them.

This clone was counted a few times. The V and J genes are TRBV6-5 and TRBJ1-3; 9 bases match TRBD1. The CDR3 spans 16 residues. Germline loops: CDR1 MNHEY, CDR2 SVGAGI. J was trimmed by 2 bases and V by 2 bases; bases with no gene match: 4. The CDR3 here is CASSYGTGRPGNTIYF. CDR3 nucleotide sequence: TGTGCCAGCAGTTACGGGACAGGGAGGCCTGGAAACACCATATATTTT.

In this sample, this clone turned up once. The chain links TRBV18 to TRBJ1-5, with D tentatively TRBD1 (5 bases). Germline lookup yields CDR1 KGHSH and CDR2 LQKENI. V was pared by 3 bases and J by 5 bases, with 14 bases between. The CDR3 covers 15 residues. The CDR3 sequence is CASSPVGRGDQPQHF. CDR3 DNA sequence: TGTGCCAGCTCACCGGTCGGACGGGGGGATCAGCCCCAGCATTTT.

This clone showed up just once. V gene TRBV9 combines with J gene TRBJ1-1, with TRBD1 as a possible D gene (5 bases). The germline V gene has CDR1 SGDLS and CDR2 YYNGEE. V lost 4 bases and J 5 bases, leaving 12 bases between the germline ends. The CDR3 length is 13 residues. The CDR3 DNA reads as TGTGCCAGCAGCATCAACTGGGGGACTGAAGCTTTCTTT. It codes for CASSINWGTEAFF.

This clone was picked up a small number of times. The rearrangement joins TRBV18 to TRBJ2-7; 10 nucleotides align to TRBD1. This CDR3 is built from 14 residues. CDR1 is KGHSH and CDR2 is LQKENI in the germline V gene. The ends lost 6 bases at V and 2 bases at J; junction bases unmatched: 4. The chain's CDR3 is CASSAGQGAYEQYF. Written as DNA, the CDR3 is TGTGCCAGCTCGGCCGGACAGGGGGCCTACGAGCAGTACTTC.

The V call is TRBV18, the J call TRBJ2-7, with 8 bases matching TRBD1. From germline, CDR1 is KGHSH and CDR2 LQKENI. CDR3 size: 14 residues. J lost 4 bases, V lost 2 bases, and 4 bases had no gene match. The CDR3 here is CASSPTQGVYEQYF. CDR3 bases: TGTGCCAGCTCACCAACACAGGGGGTGTACGAGCAGTACTTC. The full variable domain, with the rest looked up from reference TRBV18 and TRBJ2-7, is NAGVMQNPRHLVRRRGQEARLRCSPMKGHSHVYWYRQLPEEGLKFMVYLQKENIIDESGMPKERFSAEFPKEGPSILRIQQVVRGDSAAYFCASSPTQGVYEQYFGPGTRLTVT.

The chain uses TRBV29-1 and TRBJ2-2; TRBD1 matches at 8 bases. This CDR3 is 14 amino acids long. Germline assignment: CDR1 SQVTM and CDR2 ANQGSEA. The V and J ends lost 7 bases and 4 bases, in that order; junction bases with no gene match: 8. CDR3 in amino acids: CSGMTGTGTGELFF. CDR3 nucleotides: TGCAGCGGTATGACAGGGACAGGCACCGGGGAGCTGTTTTTT.

In its sample, this clone was seen once. The genes are TRBV10-3 and TRBJ1-2; D is perhaps TRBD1 (6 bases). V was trimmed by 3 bases and J by 3 bases, leaving 14 bases between them. Germline CDR1 reads ENHRY; CDR2 reads SYGVKD. The CDR3 is 15 amino acids. Here the CDR3 reads CAISDNQGRDYGYTF. The DNA of the CDR3 is TGTGCCATCAGTGATAACCAGGGGCGAGACTATGGCTACACCTTC.

The rearrangement uses TRBV7-9 and TRBJ1-4, with D unresolved. Deletions cut 4 bases from V and 7 bases from J, with 16 bases between. Germline values: CDR1 SEHNR, CDR2 FQNEAQ (reference sequence). There are 15 residues in the CDR3. CDR3 coding DNA: TGTGCCAGCAGCTATACGTGGGGTGGAAGTGAAAAACTGTTTTTT. Residues: CASSYTWGGSEKLFF.

The chain has TRBV4-3 and TRBJ2-7; the match to TRBD1 covers 10 bases. V was clipped by 3 bases and J by 4 bases; unmatched bases: 3. Germline V gene data show CDR1 as LGHNA and CDR2 as YSLEER. The CDR3 spans 14 residues. The CDR3 DNA reads as TGCGCCAGCAGCCAGGGACAGGGGAATTACGAGCAGTACTTC. As protein: CASSQGQGNYEQYF.

The sample holds one count of this clone. The sample carries other DNA sequences with the same CDR3. This chain joins TRBV18 and TRBJ2-7; 13 bases are shared with TRBD2. After removal of 3 bases from V and 3 bases from J, the junction contained 2 bases not matched to a gene. Germline V gene lookup returns CDR1 KGHSH and CDR2 LQKENI. This CDR3 is built from 15 residues. The CDR3 loop is CASSPRTSGSYEQYF. The CDR3, as DNA: TGTGCCAGCTCACCTAGGACTAGCGGGAGCTACGAGCAGTACTTC.

This clone was recorded a few times. V is TRBV2 and J is TRBJ2-7, with 12 positions matching TRBD2. The CDR3 loop spans 16 amino acids. With 4 bases clipped from V and 5 bases from J, the junction kept 9 bases outside the gene matches. Germline lookup yields CDR1 SNHLY and CDR2 FYNNEI. DNA of the CDR3: TGTGCCAGCAGTGGGCTGACTAGCGGGAGTGTCAACGAGCAGTACTTC. Encoded protein: CASSGLTSGSVNEQYF. Supplemented by reference TRBV2 and TRBJ2-7, the full variable domain reads EPEVTQTPSHQVTQMGQEVILRCVPISNHLYFYWYRQILGQKVEFLVSFYNNEISEKSEIFDDQFSVERPDGSNFTLKIRSTKLEDSAMYFCASSGLTSGSVNEQYFGPGTRLTVT.

This rearrangement joins TRBV27 to TRBJ1-4, with TRBD1 matching over 7 bases. The CDR3 is 14 residues long. Germline assignment: CDR1 MNHEY and CDR2 SMNVEV (reference sequence). Germline trimming cut 6 bases from V and 4 bases from J; bases unmatched to any gene: 5. The CDR3 DNA reads TGTGCCAGCAGACGGACAGGACTTAATGAAAAACTGTTTTTT. Protein product: CASRRTGLNEKLFF. The entire variable domain, with the rest obtained from reference TRBV27 and TRBJ1-4, is as follows: EAQVTQNPRYLITVTGKKLTVTCSQNMNHEYMSWYRQDPGLGLRQIYYSMNVEVTDKGDVPEGYKVSRKEKRNFPLILESPSPNQTSLYFCASRRTGLNEKLFFGSGTQLSVL.

J is TRBJ2-4 and V is TRBV6-2 or TRBV6-3; no firm D call. CDR1 is MNHEY, CDR2 SVGEGT, per germline. V was trimmed by 4 bases and J by 0 bases, leaving 4 bases between them. This CDR3 has 13 residues. For the CDR3, the DNA is TGTGCCAGCAGTTCACTAGCCAAAAACATTCAGTACTTC. Its translation: CASSSLAKNIQYF.

This chain joins TRBV27 and TRBJ2-1; 10 bases fit TRBD2. The CDR3 is 16 residues long. V shed 5 bases, J shed 4 bases, and the junction held 8 bases outside the gene matches. Germline-derived CDR1 and CDR2 are MNHEY and SMNVEV (reference sequence). The CDR3 region is CASSQLTSGMYNEQFF. The CDR3 DNA reads as TGTGCCAGCAGTCAACTAACTAGCGGGATGTACAATGAGCAGTTCTTC.

The chain combines TRBV4-1 with TRBJ2-1; TRBD2 aligns across 11 bases. Germline CDR1 reads MGHRA; CDR2 reads YSYEKL. The CDR3 length is 15 residues. V gave up 4 bases and J gave up 5 bases; unmatched junction bases: 4. The CDR3 DNA is TGCGCCAGCAGCCGCCTGGGACTAGCGGACAATGAGCAGTTCTTC. This codes for CASSRLGLADNEQFF.

This chain uses TRBV12-3 or TRBV12-4 with TRBJ1-2, with unresolved D. V lost 5 bases and J lost 1, with 8 bases in between. The CDR3 runs 13 residues. CDR3 nucleotides: TGTGCCAGCAGTCTAGTAGATAACTATGGCTACACCTTC. This codes for CASSLVDNYGYTF.

The rearrangement links TRBV7-9 to TRBJ1-2; no reliable D call. V shed 5 bases and J shed 6 bases, with 13 bases lying between them. This CDR3 region has 13 residues. CDR1 and CDR2 (germline): SEHNR, FQNEAQ (reference sequence). As DNA, the CDR3 is TGTGCCAGCAGCCCAGAGGTGGGAAATGGCTACACCTTC. Its protein product is CASSPEVGNGYTF.

This sequence joins TRBV18 and TRBJ2-3, with a possible D match to TRBD1 (5 bases). This CDR3 has 15 residues. The germline CDR1 and CDR2 sequences are KGHSH and LQKENI. The ends were cut back, 1 base at V and 0 bases at J, with 8 bases in the middle. DNA for the CDR3: TGTGCCAGCTCACCACTGCAGGGTAGCACAGATACGCAGTATTTT. Translated: CASSPLQGSTDTQYF.

The chain is built from TRBV5-1 and TRBJ2-2, with 8 bases fitting TRBD1. Germline V gives CDR1 SGHRS, CDR2 YFSETQ. The CDR3 extends over 14 amino acids. V was pared by 4 bases and J by 7 bases, with 6 bases of the junction left unmatched. The CDR3 DNA follows: TGCGCCAGCAGCCTCCGGACAGGGAACGGGGAGCTGTTTTTT. Protein: CASSLRTGNGELFF. The whole variable domain, filled in from reference TRBV5-1 and TRBJ2-2, reads KAGVTQTPRYLIKTRGQQVTLSCSPISGHRSVSWYQQTPGQGLQFLFEYFSETQRNKGNFPGRFSGRQFSNSRSEMNVSTLELGDSALYLCASSLRTGNGELFFGEGSRLTVL.

The V gene is TRBV19, the J gene TRBJ2-6, with D possibly TRBD2 on 5 matching bases. The CDR3 has 12 amino acids. The V end lost 7 bases, the J end lost 8 bases, and 9 bases lay between the germline ends. Germline CDR1 and CDR2: LNHDA and SQIVND (reference sequence). CDR3 residues: CASMRVPNVLTF. In nucleotides, the CDR3 is TGTGCCAGTATGAGGGTTCCCAACGTCCTGACTTTC.

V gene TRBV20-1 combines with J gene TRBJ2-5; TRBD2 matches 8 bases. Germline values: CDR1 DFQATT, CDR2 SNEGSKA (reference sequence). Losses at the gene ends were 3 bases for V and 7 bases for J; bases not matched to a gene: 7. CDR3 length equals 13 residues. CDR3 protein: CSASIAGLGTQYF. Here the CDR3 DNA reads TGCAGTGCTAGTATAGCGGGGTTAGGGACCCAGTACTTC.

J is TRBJ2-6 and V is TRBV2, with a weak D call TRBD1 (6 bases). This CDR3 has 16 residues. Germline V gene lookup returns CDR1 SNHLY and CDR2 FYNNEI. Trimming left V 8 bases short and J 0 bases short, with 14 bases between. CDR3 amino acids: CASAKDSFSGANVLTF. CDR3 bases: TGTGCCAGCGCCAAGGACAGCTTCTCTGGGGCCAACGTCCTGACTTTC. Full variable domain (remainder filled in from reference TRBV2 and TRBJ2-6): EPEVTQTPSHQVTQMGQEVILRCVPISNHLYFYWYRQILGQKVEFLVSFYNNEISEKSEIFDDQFSVERPDGSNFTLKIRSTKLEDSAMYFCASAKDSFSGANVLTFGAGSRLTVL.

This clone was detected once. The chain links TRBV7-9 to TRBJ2-3; 11 nucleotides align to TRBD2. This CDR3 region has 14 residues. Germline V gene sequence: CDR1 SEHNR, CDR2 FQNEAQ (reference sequence). V dropped 5 bases and J dropped 5; count of bases not matched to a gene: 3. DNA for the CDR3: TGTGCCAGCAGCCAAGGGACTAGCGGAGATACGCAGTATTTT. This gives the protein CASSQGTSGDTQYF. Looking up the rest from reference TRBV7-9 and TRBJ2-3 gives the full variable domain: DTGVSQNPRHKITKRGQNVTFRCDPISEHNRLYWYRQTLGQGPEFLTYFQNEAQLEKSRLLSDRFSAERPKGSFSTLEIQRTEQGDSAMYLCASSQGTSGDTQYFGPGTRLTVL.

This clone was detected only once. The chain carries TRBV28 and TRBJ1-2, with TRBD1 as a possible D gene (5 bases). The V gene's germline CDR1 is MDHEN and CDR2 SYDVKM. CDR3 size: 12 residues. With 5 bases removed from V and 4 bases from J, the gap between germline ends came to 8 bases. CDR3 coding DNA: TGTGCCAGCAGTGCTGGGGCCTATGGCTACACCTTC. Its protein is CASSAGAYGYTF.

The chain carries TRBV7-2 and TRBJ2-5; D may match TRBD1 or TRBD2 (5 bases each). Trimming took 3 bases from V and 11 from J, leaving 22 bases between them. Germline V gives CDR1 SGHTA, CDR2 FQGNSA. The CDR3 has 15 amino acids. The CDR3 protein is CASSFGPGRGRGQYF. CDR3 bases: TGTGCCAGCAGCTTCGGACCGGGACGGGGTCGTGGACAGTACTTC.

CDR3 region: CAISDGTPNTEAFF. CDR3 sequence (DNA): TGTGCCATCAGTGACGGGACACCAAACACTGAAGCTTTCTTT. This chain connects TRBV10-3 to TRBJ1-1, with D maybe TRBD1 (6 bases). The CDR3 consists of 14 residues. Looked up from germline, CDR1 is ENHRY and CDR2 is SYGVKD. V shed 3 bases and J shed 2 bases, with 10 bases lying between them.